A selection of T cell receptor beta chains follows, all from one sample in a study of vaccination effects on CD4 cells after COVID-19. Using immunoSEQ multiplex PCR, the repertoire was profiled, and TCRdb retains in-frame clones only, with some absent. The data show about 45,000 clones, 60% to 80% seen once. Their antigens are not known. The input for sequencing was CD4+ T cells from PBMCs cultured without peptide, taken before COVID-19 vaccination. Receptors originate from a human donor who had a prior SARS-CoV-2 infection. The CDR3 runs from the conserved cysteine through the conserved F or W. D genes are given only for firm matches. Where a row states a size, it is once, few, many or the class of an expanded clone; other rows omit it.

J	D	size	V	CDR3	DNA
TRBJ1-2	-	-	TRBV18	CASSPDGGRGYTF	TGTGCCAGCTCACCAGACGGAGGCAGGGGCTACACCTTC
TRBJ2-2	TRBD1	-	TRBV2	CASKDRGSNTGELFF	TGTGCCAGCAAGGACAGGGGATCGAACACCGGGGAGCTGTTTTTT
TRBJ1-1	-	-	TRBV20-1	CSASAIDYRQDTEAFF	TGCAGTGCTAGTGCGATAGACTATCGGCAGGACACTGAAGCTTTCTTT
TRBJ1-3	TRBD1	-	TRBV7-2	CASSPRGPGNTIYF	TGTGCCAGCAGCCCCAGGGGGCCCGGAAACACCATATATTTT
TRBJ1-1	-	-	TRBV7-2	CASSPGSRDTEAFF	TGTGCCAGCAGCCCCGGATCGCGGGACACTGAAGCTTTCTTT
TRBJ1-2	-	-	TRBV5-1	CASSQGIPFYGYTF	TGCGCCAGCAGTCAGGGTATTCCCTTCTACGGCTACACCTTC
TRBJ1-6	TRBD1	-	TRBV7-3	CASSSTGQGNSPLHF	TGTGCCAGCAGCTCAACGGGACAGGGGAATTCACCCCTCCACTTT
TRBJ2-1	-	-	TRBV10-3	CAISESRYPTQVRTPPRLGGEQFF	TGTGCCATCAGTGAGTCGAGGTACCCCACCCAAGTTCGCACCCCCCCTAGACTAGGCGGTGAGCAGTTCTTC
TRBJ2-7	-	-	TRBV6-5	CASSYGAGRYEQYF	TGTGCCAGCAGTTACGGGGCGGGGAGGTACGAGCAGTACTTC
TRBJ2-3	TRBD2	-	TRBV7-2	CASSFRAGGGSTDTQYF	TGTGCCAGCAGCTTTAGAGCGGGGGGCGGATCCACAGATACGCAGTATTTT
TRBJ2-1	TRBD2	-	TRBV11-3	CASSFRGSGDNEQFF	TGTGCCAGCAGCTTTCGGGGTAGCGGGGACAATGAGCAGTTCTTC
TRBJ2-3	TRBD2	few	TRBV4-2	CASSQVGGGPTDTQYF	TGTGCCAGCAGCCAAGTTGGGGGAGGGCCGACAGATACGCAGTATTTT
TRBJ2-3	-	-	TRBV4-3	CASSLQGRGTDTQYF	TGCGCCAGCAGCCTACAGGGTCGGGGCACAGATACGCAGTATTTT
TRBJ1-2	-	-	TRBV21-1	CASSGQPGQNYGYTF	TGTGCCAGCAGCGGGCAGCCTGGACAGAACTATGGCTACACCTTC
TRBJ1-5	-	few	TRBV2	CASSDRSNQPQHF	TGTGCCAGCAGTGATCGTAGCAATCAGCCCCAGCATTTT
TRBJ2-5	TRBD2	-	TRBV2	CASRWREYQETQYF	TGTGCCAGCAGATGGCGGGAGTACCAAGAGACCCAGTACTTC
TRBJ1-6	-	-	TRBV9	CASSSTANSPLHF	TGTGCCAGCAGCTCGACAGCTAATTCACCCCTCCACTTT
TRBJ1-5	-	-	TRBV18	CASSPRGSNQPQHF	TGTGCCAGCTCACCTCGGGGTAGCAATCAGCCCCAGCATTTT
TRBJ2-5	-	-	TRBV3-1/TRBV3-2	CASSETRTGGETQYF	TGTGCCAGCAGCGAAACCCGGACGGGCGGGGAGACCCAGTACTTC
TRBJ1-5	-	few	TRBV6-2/TRBV6-3	CASSYRGFEHQPQHF	TGTGCCAGCAGTTACCGGGGCTTTGAGCATCAGCCCCAGCATTTT
TRBJ2-1	-	-	TRBV9	CASSVATWGNEQFF	TGTGCCAGCAGCGTAGCTACCTGGGGTAATGAGCAGTTCTTC
TRBJ1-6	-	-	TRBV5-4	CASRRGNSPLHF	TGTGCCAGCAGGAGGGGCAATTCACCCCTCCACTTT
TRBJ2-1	TRBD2	-	TRBV9	CASSVGGLADYNEQFF	TGTGCCAGCAGCGTAGGGGGACTAGCGGACTACAATGAGCAGTTCTTC